This T cell receptor beta chain was observed in a study of cytomegalovirus exposure and HLA in healthy donors. Study-wide context: Early release data held tens of millions of unique TCRs from HLA-typed donors.

This clone was counted a single time. Its matching antigen is unknown. V was shortened by 7 bases and J by 4 bases, with 20 bases between the two germline ends. There are 16 residues in the CDR3. Germline CDR1 and CDR2: LNHDA and SQIVND (reference sequence). Whole-study results and caveats: Most CMV-associated TCR beta chains appeared HLA-restricted in a later analysis. Certain indistinguishable V segments, among them TRBV6-2 and TRBV6-3, were excluded.

PCR amplification relied on 60 Vbeta primers (plus 13 Jbeta primers). The assay was immunoSEQ multiplex PCR, and TCRdb's table has in-frame clones only and misses some. The data hold some 110,000 clones, with 75% observed a single time. Sequenced: PBMCs. The rearrangement uses TRBV19 and TRBJ2-1, with D possibly matching TRBD2 (6 bases). This clonotype was obtained from a male donor in good health and CMV-seropositive. CDR3 nucleotides: TGTGCCAGTATGCCGCAGGGTTCGGGGGTATACAATGAGCAGTTCTTC. Translating it yields CASMPQGSGVYNEQFF.